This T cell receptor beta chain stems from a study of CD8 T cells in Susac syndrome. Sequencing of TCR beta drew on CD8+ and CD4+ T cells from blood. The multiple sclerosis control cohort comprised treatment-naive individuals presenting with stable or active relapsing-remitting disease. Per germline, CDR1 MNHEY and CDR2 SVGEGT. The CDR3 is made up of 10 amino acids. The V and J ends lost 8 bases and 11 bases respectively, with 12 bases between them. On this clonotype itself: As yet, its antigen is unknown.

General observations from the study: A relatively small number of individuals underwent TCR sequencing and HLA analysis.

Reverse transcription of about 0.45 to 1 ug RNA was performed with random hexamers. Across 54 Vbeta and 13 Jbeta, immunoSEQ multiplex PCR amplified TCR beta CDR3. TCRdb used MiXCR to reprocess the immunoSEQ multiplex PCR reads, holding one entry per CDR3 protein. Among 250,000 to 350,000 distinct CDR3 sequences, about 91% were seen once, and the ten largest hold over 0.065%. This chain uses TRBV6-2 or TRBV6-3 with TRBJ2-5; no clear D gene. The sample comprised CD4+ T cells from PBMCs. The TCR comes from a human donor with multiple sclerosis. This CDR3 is CASANTFQYF. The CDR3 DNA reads TGTGCCAGCGCTAACACTTTTCAGTACTTC.